The clone carrying this T cell receptor (beta chain) was observed once. This CDR3 region has 15 residues. Trimming at V came to 7 bases and at J to 4 bases, leaving 7 bases not matched to a gene. Germline loops: CDR1 MDHEN, CDR2 SYDVKM. Clones were read by immunoSEQ multiplex PCR, and TCRdb kept only the in-frame ones, dropping some. Of about 2.4 million clones listed, over 85% are singletons. The data derive from a study of shared clonotypes between healthy human individuals. The chain carries TRBV28 and TRBJ2-2, with 9 bases fitting TRBD2. The sequence derives from a man younger than 35 in good health. Some clones in this sample may be carry-over from other donors' samples. Sequenced input: naive CD4+ T cells from PBMCs. Subset defined: CD45RA+ positively selected. The CDR3 loop reads CASNWAGGFTGELFF. CDR3 nucleotide sequence: TGTGCCAGCAATTGGGCGGGAGGGTTCACCGGGGAGCTGTTTTTT. Looking up the rest from reference TRBV28 and TRBJ2-2 gives the full variable domain: DVKVTQSSRYLVKRTGEKVFLECVQDMDHENMFWYRQDPGLGLRLIYFSYDVKMKEKGDIPEGYSVSREKKERFSLILESASTNQTSMYLCASNWAGGFTGELFFGEGSRLTVL.